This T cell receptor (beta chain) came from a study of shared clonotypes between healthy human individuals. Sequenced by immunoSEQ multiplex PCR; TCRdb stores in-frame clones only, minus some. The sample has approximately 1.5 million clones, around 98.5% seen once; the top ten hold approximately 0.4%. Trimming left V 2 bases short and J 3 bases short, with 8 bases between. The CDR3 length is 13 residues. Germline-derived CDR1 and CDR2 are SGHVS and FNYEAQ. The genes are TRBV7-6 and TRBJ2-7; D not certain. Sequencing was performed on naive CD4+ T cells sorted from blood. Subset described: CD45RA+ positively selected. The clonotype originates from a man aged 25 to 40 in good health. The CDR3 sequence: CASSLSPIYEQYF. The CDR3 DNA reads TGTGCCAGCAGCTTAAGCCCAATCTACGAGCAGTACTTC.